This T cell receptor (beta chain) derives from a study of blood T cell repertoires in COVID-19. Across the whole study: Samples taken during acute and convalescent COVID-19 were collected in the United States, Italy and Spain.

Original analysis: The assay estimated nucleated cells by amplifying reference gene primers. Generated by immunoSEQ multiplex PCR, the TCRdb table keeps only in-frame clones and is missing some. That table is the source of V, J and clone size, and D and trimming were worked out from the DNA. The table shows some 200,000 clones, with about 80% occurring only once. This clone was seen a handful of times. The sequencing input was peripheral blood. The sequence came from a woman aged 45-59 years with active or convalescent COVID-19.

CDR3 residues: CASSDLDSNTEAFF. The CDR3 region has the DNA TGTGCCAGCAGTGATTTGGACAGCAACACTGAAGCTTTCTTT. V usage is TRBV2 and J usage is TRBJ1-1; weak D call: TRBD1 (6 bases). In germline, CDR1 is SNHLY, CDR2 FYNNEI. The CDR3 runs to 14 residues. Trimming shortened V by 3 bases and J by 2 bases, and 10 bases separated the two germline ends.